This entry features one T cell receptor (beta chain) sequence. The protocol was immunoSEQ multiplex PCR, while the TCRdb copy is restricted to in-frame clones and leaves out a portion. The sample lists around 160,000 clones, 80% to 95% occurring once. The source of the sample is a study of T cell responses to AZD1222 COVID-19 vaccine. CDR3 length: 13 amino acids. Trimming took off 6 bases at V and 11 bases at J, with 14 bases between the two ends. The germline gives CDR1 SGHVS, CDR2 FQNEAQ. This chain connects TRBV7-8 to TRBJ1-6; D ambiguous. The sequence was obtained from an adult in good health. The source material was peripheral blood, sampled on day 0 of MenACWY control vaccination. CDR3 loop: CASRLADSAPLHF. The CDR3, as DNA: TGTGCCAGCAGGCTTGCAGACTCGGCACCCCTCCACTTT. Using reference TRBV7-8 and TRBJ1-6 for the parts outside the CDR3, the full variable domain is GAGVSQSPRYKVAKRGQDVALRCDPISGHVSLFWYQQALGQGPEFLTYFQNEAQLDKSGLPSDRFFAERPEGSVSTLKIQRTQQEDSAVYLCASRLADSAPLHFGNGTRLTVT.